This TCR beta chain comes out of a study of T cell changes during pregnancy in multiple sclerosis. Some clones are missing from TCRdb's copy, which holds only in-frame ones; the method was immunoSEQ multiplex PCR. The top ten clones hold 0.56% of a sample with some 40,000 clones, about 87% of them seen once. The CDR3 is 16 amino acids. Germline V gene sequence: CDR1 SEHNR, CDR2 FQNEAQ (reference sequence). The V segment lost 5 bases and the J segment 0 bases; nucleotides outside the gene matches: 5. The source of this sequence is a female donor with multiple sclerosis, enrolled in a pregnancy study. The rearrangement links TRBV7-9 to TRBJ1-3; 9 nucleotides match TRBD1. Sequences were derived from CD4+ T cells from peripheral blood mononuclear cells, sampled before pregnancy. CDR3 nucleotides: TGTGCCAGCAGCCGGACAGGGGCGTCCTCTGGAAACACCATATATTTT. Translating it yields CASSRTGASSGNTIYF.